These 15 T cell receptor beta chains came from one sample sequenced in a study of T cell responses to AZD1222 COVID-19 vaccine. The data were produced by immunoSEQ multiplex PCR, yet TCRdb's version contains in-frame clones alone and is incomplete. The data hold approximately 200,000 clones, with less than 95% observed a single time. The sequences come from peripheral blood, collected 28 days after the second dose of the MenACWY control vaccine. The source is an adult who received the MenACWY meningococcal vaccine as a control.

The J gene is TRBJ2-1, the V gene TRBV28, with 13 bases lining up with TRBD2. The CDR3 covers 16 residues. Germline values: CDR1 MDHEN, CDR2 SYDVKM. With 4 bases clipped from V and 7 bases from J, the junction kept 7 bases outside the gene matches. In DNA, the CDR3 is TGTGCCAGCAGTTCTTGGACTAGCGGGGGCCAGAATGAGCAGTTCTTC. Translation gives CASSSWTSGGQNEQFF.

This clone was seen a single time. CDR3 residues: CASSDPQPPPTDTQYF. CDR3 nucleotides: TGCGCCAGCAGCGACCCCCAACCCCCTCCCACAGATACGCAGTATTTT. The genes are TRBV10-1 and TRBJ2-3; no firm D call. The CDR3 is made up of 16 amino acids. Germline lookup yields CDR1 WNHNN and CDR2 SYGVQD (reference sequence). The germline V and J ends were trimmed by 6 bases and 2 bases, with 18 bases remaining between them.

This clone appeared a single time. The junction shows a germline mismatch at one end, possibly a read error. CDR3 sequence: CASIQSLIRALIGGNEQFF. For the CDR3, the DNA is TGTGCCAGCATCCAAAGCCTAATCAGGGCTCTAATAGGAGGCAATGAGCAGTTCTTC. The chain recombines TRBV3-1 (or the pseudogene TRBV3-2) with TRBJ2-1, with D perhaps TRBD1 or TRBD2 (5 bases each). Germline lookup yields CDR1 LGHDT and CDR2 YNNKEL (reference sequence). The CDR3 covers 19 residues.

This sequence joins TRBV4-2 and TRBJ1-2, with D uncertain. Trimming removed 0 bases at V and 0 bases at J, with 5 bases between. The CDR3 runs to 14 residues. Germline CDR1 reads LGHNA; CDR2 reads YNFKEQ. The CDR3 DNA is TGTGCCAGCAGCCAAGAACGGGCTAACTATGGCTACACCTTC. This codes for CASSQERANYGYTF.

The V gene is TRBV25-1, the J gene TRBJ2-1; TRBD1 aligns across 10 bases. This CDR3 is 15 amino acids long. CDR1 and CDR2 (germline): MGHDK, SYGVNS. The J segment lost 8 bases and the V segment lost 4 bases, leaving 8 bases of the junction unmatched. CDR3 nucleotides: TGTGCCAGCAGTGCCCGGACAGGGGGTAGGTATGAGCAGTTCTTC. This codes for CASSARTGGRYEQFF.

This clone was seen once. The chain joins TRBV7-9 to TRBJ1-2; TRBD1 is a possible D gene (6 bases). The V and J ends lost 1 base and 4 bases respectively, with 10 bases between them. CDR3 length equals 14 residues. CDR1 is SEHNR and CDR2 is FQNEAQ in the germline V gene (reference sequence). The CDR3 region has the DNA TGTGCCAGCAGCTTAGGACAGGCTCTCTATGGCTACACCTTC. Amino acids: CASSLGQALYGYTF. The variable domain in full, with the rest retrieved from reference TRBV7-9 and TRBJ1-2, is DTGVSQNPRHKITKRGQNVTFRCDPISEHNRLYWYRQTLGQGPEFLTYFQNEAQLEKSRLLSDRFSAERPKGSFSTLEIQRTEQGDSAMYLCASSLGQALYGYTFGSGTRLTVV.

V gene TRBV5-8 combines with J gene TRBJ2-1; 7 bases match TRBD2. Germline V gene data show CDR1 as SGHTS and CDR2 as YDEGEE. With 2 bases clipped from V and 2 bases from J, the junction kept 4 bases outside the gene matches. The CDR3 loop spans 15 amino acids. As DNA, the CDR3 is TGTGCCAGCAGCTTTGCGGGGGTAGCCTACAATGAGCAGTTCTTC. It encodes CASSFAGVAYNEQFF.

The chain recombines TRBV27 with TRBJ2-5; D is unresolved. CDR3 length: 13 amino acids. Germline V gives CDR1 MNHEY, CDR2 SMNVEV (reference sequence). Trimming took off 0 bases at V and 5 bases at J, with 7 bases between the two ends. The CDR3 protein is CASSLSGPETQYF. The DNA of the CDR3 is TGTGCCAGCAGTTTATCAGGGCCCGAGACCCAGTACTTC.

The rearrangement joins TRBV13 to TRBJ1-1; D call uncertain. The CDR3 loop spans 11 amino acids. The V end was cut by 3 bases, the J end by 8 bases, with 7 bases between. In germline, CDR1 is PRHDT, CDR2 FYEKMQ (reference sequence). CDR3 nucleotides: TGTGCCAGCAGCTTCCCAGCAGAAGCTTTCTTT. This translates into CASSFPAEAFF.

This clone was observed once. The V and J genes are TRBV6-5 and TRBJ2-1; the match to TRBD2 covers 9 bases. J gave up 6 bases and V 5 bases, and 8 bases lay outside the gene matches. The germline gives CDR1 MNHEY, CDR2 SVGAGI. The CDR3 covers 15 residues. CDR3 residues: CASSLSGSSVNEQFF. The CDR3 coding sequence is TGTGCCAGCAGTCTTAGCGGGAGCTCAGTCAATGAGCAGTTCTTC.

V is TRBV19 and J is TRBJ2-3; D is perhaps TRBD2 (5 bases). V was shortened by 5 bases and J by 0 bases, with 12 bases between the two germline ends. This CDR3 comprises 15 residues. The germline V gene has CDR1 LNHDA and CDR2 SQIVND (reference sequence). CDR3 loop: CASSPREGSTDTQYF. Here the CDR3 DNA reads TGTGCCAGTAGTCCTCGGGAAGGTAGCACAGATACGCAGTATTTT.

J is TRBJ1-2 and V is TRBV28; tentatively, D is TRBD1 (6 bases). This CDR3 comprises 14 residues. Per germline, CDR1 MDHEN and CDR2 SYDVKM. Trimming removed 5 bases from V and 5 bases from J, with 15 bases in between. The CDR3 DNA is TGTGCCAGCAGTCCACAGGGATCCCTTTATGGCTACACCTTC. Translating gives CASSPQGSLYGYTF.

This chain joins TRBV27 and TRBJ2-5, with D perhaps TRBD2 (6 bases). This CDR3 contains 12 residues. Trimming left V 7 bases short and J 3 bases short, with 9 bases between. The germline V gene has CDR1 MNHEY and CDR2 SMNVEV (reference sequence). This CDR3 reads CASIGGEETQYF. The CDR3 coding sequence is TGTGCCAGCATCGGGGGAGAAGAGACCCAGTACTTC.

The chain recombines TRBV5-4 with TRBJ1-3; TRBD1 agrees at 8 bases. V gave up 3 bases and J gave up 2 bases; unmatched junction bases: 7. Germline V gives CDR1 SGHNT, CDR2 YYREEE (reference sequence). The CDR3 spans 16 residues. Written as DNA, the CDR3 is TGTGCCAGCAGCTACGGACAGGGCAGAACTGGAAACACCATATATTTT. This gives the protein CASSYGQGRTGNTIYF. Supplemented by reference TRBV5-4 and TRBJ1-3, the full variable domain reads ETGVTQSPTHLIKTRGQQVTLRCSSQSGHNTVSWYQQALGQGPQFIFQYYREEENGRGNFPPRFSGLQFPNYSSELNVNALELDDSALYLCASSYGQGRTGNTIYFGEGSWLTVV.

The V gene is TRBV6-5, the J gene TRBJ1-1; no definite D call. V was clipped by 6 bases and J by 3 bases, with 8 bases between them. CDR3 length: 12 residues. Germline V gene data show CDR1 as MNHEY and CDR2 as SVGAGI. Here the CDR3 DNA reads TGTGCCAGCAGCCTCCTTTACACTGAAGCTTTCTTT. Translating it yields CASSLLYTEAFF.